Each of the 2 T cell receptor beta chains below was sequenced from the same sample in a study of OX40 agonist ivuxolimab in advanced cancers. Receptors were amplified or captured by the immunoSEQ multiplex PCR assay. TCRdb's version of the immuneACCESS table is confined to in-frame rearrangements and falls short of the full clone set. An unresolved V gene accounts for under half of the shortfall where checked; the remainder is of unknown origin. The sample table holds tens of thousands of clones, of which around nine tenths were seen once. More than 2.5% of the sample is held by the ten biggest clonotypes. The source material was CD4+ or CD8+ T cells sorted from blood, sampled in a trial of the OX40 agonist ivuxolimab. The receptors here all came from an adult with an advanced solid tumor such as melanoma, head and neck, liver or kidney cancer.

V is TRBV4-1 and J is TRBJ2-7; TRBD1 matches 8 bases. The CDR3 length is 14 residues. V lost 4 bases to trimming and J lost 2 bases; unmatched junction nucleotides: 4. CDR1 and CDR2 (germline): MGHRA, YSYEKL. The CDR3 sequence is CASSRGQGPYEQYF. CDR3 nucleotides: TGCGCCAGCAGCCGCGGACAGGGCCCCTACGAGCAGTACTTC.

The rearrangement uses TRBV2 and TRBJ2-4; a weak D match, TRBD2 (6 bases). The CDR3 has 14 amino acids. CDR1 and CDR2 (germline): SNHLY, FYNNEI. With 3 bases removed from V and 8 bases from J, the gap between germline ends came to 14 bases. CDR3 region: CASSDAGSMDIQYF. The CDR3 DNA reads TGTGCCAGCAGTGACGCGGGATCAATGGACATTCAGTACTTC.